This T cell receptor beta chain was profiled in a study of blood T cells in healthy people across ages. A sample-barcoded 5' primer and a J-beta primer mix were used in a second PCR of roughly 7 to 11 cycles. TCRdb re-analysed the 5' RACE reads in MiXCR, keeping a single row per CDR3 protein. Of just over 1 million distinct CDR3 sequences in the sample, more than 40% were seen once. The table lists this clonotype with many counts. This TCR came from a woman aged 55-75 years in good health. The sequenced sample consisted of blood.

CDR3 sequence (DNA): TGTGCCAGCAGCGCCCTCCAGCTCCAAGAGACCCAGTACTTC. Translation gives CASSALQLQETQYF. The chain combines TRBV7-9 with TRBJ2-5; D gene ambiguous. CDR3 length: 14 residues. Trimming took off 5 bases at V and 1 base at J, with 11 bases between the two ends. Germline lookup yields CDR1 SEHNR and CDR2 FQNEAQ (reference sequence).